This T cell receptor (beta chain) was sequenced for a study of T-cell reconstitution after alpha-beta-depleted transplantation in children. This clonotype was counted only a few times. Unique molecular identifiers were built into the TCRbeta library. One entry per CDR3 protein, called by TCRdb with MiXCR from the PCR reads. The profile shows about 610,000 distinct CDR3 sequences, roughly 10% of them singletons. Germline assignment: CDR1 SGHAT and CDR2 FQNNGV. This CDR3 region has 14 residues. V shed 5 bases and J shed 3 bases, with 13 bases lying between them. The sequence came from a human donor who donated a stem cell graft to a child with acute myeloid leukemia. The sequences come from PBMCs from the stem cell graft donor, collected from the stem cell graft. The rearrangement links TRBV11-2 to TRBJ2-5; tentatively, D is TRBD1 (6 bases). The CDR3 loop reads CASSPGTLKETQYF. CDR3 sequence (DNA): TGTGCCAGCAGCCCCGGGACACTTAAAGAGACCCAGTACTTC.